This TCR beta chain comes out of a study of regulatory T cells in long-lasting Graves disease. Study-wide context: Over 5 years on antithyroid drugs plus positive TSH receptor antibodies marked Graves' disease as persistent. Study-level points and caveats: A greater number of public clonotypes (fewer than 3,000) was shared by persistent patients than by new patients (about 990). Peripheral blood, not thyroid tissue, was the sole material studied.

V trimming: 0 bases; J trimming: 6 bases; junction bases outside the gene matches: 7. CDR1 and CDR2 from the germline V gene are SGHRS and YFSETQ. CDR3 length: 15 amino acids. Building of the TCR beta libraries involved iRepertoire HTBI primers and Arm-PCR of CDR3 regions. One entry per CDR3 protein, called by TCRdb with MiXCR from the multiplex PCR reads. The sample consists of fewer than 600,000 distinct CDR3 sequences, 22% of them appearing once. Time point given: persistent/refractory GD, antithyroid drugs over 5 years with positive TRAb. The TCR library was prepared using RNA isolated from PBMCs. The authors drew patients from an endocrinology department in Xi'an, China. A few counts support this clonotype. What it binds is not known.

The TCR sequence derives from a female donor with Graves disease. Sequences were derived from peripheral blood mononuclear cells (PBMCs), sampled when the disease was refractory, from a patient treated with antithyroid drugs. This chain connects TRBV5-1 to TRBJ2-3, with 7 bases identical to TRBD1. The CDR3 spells CASSLVTGALDTQYF. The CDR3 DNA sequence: TGCGCCAGCAGCTTGGTCACAGGGGCCCTGGATACGCAGTATTTT.